The rows below give T cell receptor beta chains drawn from one sample of a study of blood T cell repertoires in COVID-19. Using immunoSEQ multiplex PCR, the repertoire was profiled, and TCRdb retains in-frame clones only, with some absent. This repertoire shows around 200,000 clones, approximately 83% found once; its top ten account for over 2.5%. Specimen: peripheral blood. The receptor set was obtained from a man aged 55 to 70 with acute or convalescent COVID-19. The CDR3 runs from the conserved cysteine through the conserved F or W. A D gene is named only where the DNA matches it firmly. Clone sizes are given selectively: once, few, many, or a class where the clone is expanded.

J,size,D,V,DNA,CDR3
TRBJ1-3,NA,NA,TRBV21-1,TGTGCCAGCAGCCCCCCCGGGACAGGGGGCCGCTCTGGAAACACCATATATTTT,CASSPPGTGGRSGNTIYF
TRBJ2-2,NA,NA,TRBV29-1,TGCAGCGTTGATTTTAGTGCCGGGGAGCTGTTTTTT,CSVDFSAGELFF
TRBJ2-5,NA,TRBD1,TRBV13,TGTGCCAGCGCCCCACAGGGGCTGGAGACCCAGTACTTC,CASAPQGLETQYF
TRBJ2-5,NA,TRBD2,TRBV4-1,TGCGCCAGCAGCCAAGATTGGGGGACTAGCGGACCGCAAGAGACCCAGTACTTC,CASSQDWGTSGPQETQYF
TRBJ1-1,NA,NA,TRBV28,TGTGCCAGCAGCCTAGGCAGCTTGAACACTGAAGCTTTCTTT,CASSLGSLNTEAFF
TRBJ1-1,NA,TRBD1,TRBV15,TGTGCCACTACGGACAGGGTTTTCACTGAAGCTTTCTTT,CATTDRVFTEAFF
TRBJ2-1,NA,NA,TRBV28,TGTGCCAGCAGCCGAGTACCGGTGGATGAGCAGTTCTTC,CASSRVPVDEQFF
TRBJ2-7,NA,NA,TRBV19,TGTGCCAGTAGTAATGGACACCCCGCAGACGAGCAGTACTTC,CASSNGHPADEQYF
TRBJ2-5,NA,TRBD2,TRBV6-5,TGTGCCAGCAGTTCCCCGGGACTAGCGGCAGAGACCCAGTACTTC,CASSSPGLAAETQYF
TRBJ1-5,NA,NA,TRBV19,TGTGCCAGTAAGGGAACAGGGTGGCGCAATCAGCCCCAGCATTTT,CASKGTGWRNQPQHF
TRBJ2-7,NA,TRBD2,TRBV18,TGTGCCAGCTCACATGCTAGCGGGGGGCATACAAGCTACGAGCAGTACTTC,CASSHASGGHTSYEQYF
TRBJ2-7,NA,NA,TRBV19,TGTGCCAGTAGTACCTCCGCCAGGGCCCCTACCTACGAGCAGTACTTC,CASSTSARAPTYEQYF
TRBJ2-7,NA,NA,TRBV7-8,TGTGCCAGCAAACTGGGGGCCAGGGAGTTTTACGAGCAGTACTTC,CASKLGAREFYEQYF
TRBJ2-3,NA,NA,TRBV28,TGTGCCAGCATTCGAGATCTAACAGGAATCGGGACAGATACGCAGTATTTT,CASIRDLTGIGTDTQYF
TRBJ1-1,NA,NA,TRBV7-6,TGTGCCAGCAGCTTAAGTCAGATCACTGAAGCTTTCTTT,CASSLSQITEAFF
TRBJ1-1,NA,NA,TRBV5-1,TGCGCCAGCAGCACGTCTCGGGAAATTAACACTGAAGCTTTCTTT,CASSTSREINTEAFF
TRBJ2-7,once,TRBD1,TRBV28,TGTGCCAGCGGCCCCCAGGGGGCTTGGCACGAGCAGTACTTC,CASGPQGAWHEQYF
TRBJ2-3,NA,TRBD2,TRBV10-3,TGTGCCATCAGCACTAGCGGGGTAGATACGCAGTATTTT,CAISTSGVDTQYF
TRBJ2-2,NA,TRBD2,TRBV28,TGTGCCAGCAGTTTAAAACTAGCGGGAGAGAGGGAGCTGTTTTTT,CASSLKLAGERELFF
TRBJ2-5,NA,TRBD1,TRBV28,TGTGCCAGCAGTAAACTACAGGGGGCGGGCGAGACCCAGTACTTC,CASSKLQGAGETQYF
TRBJ2-7,once,NA,TRBV7-2,TGTGCCAGCAGCCCCAGGGCCCGTTACGAGCAGTACTTC,CASSPRARYEQYF
TRBJ1-5,NA,TRBD1,TRBV5-3,TGTGCCAGAGGGGCAGGGGGAGGTCAGCCCCAGCATTTT,CARGAGGGQPQHF
TRBJ1-1,NA,TRBD1,TRBV6-6,TGTGCCAGCGGACCCCCGGGACAGGGCCCGTCGGCTTTCTTT,CASGPPGQGPSAFF
TRBJ2-7,NA,TRBD1,TRBV5-1,TGCGCCAGCAGCTTGGCCGGACAGGGCGGCTCCGAGCAGTACTTC,CASSLAGQGGSEQYF
TRBJ2-7,NA,TRBD1,TRBV6-5,TGTGCCAGCAGCCCACAGGGGCGTAACTACGAGCAGTACTTC,CASSPQGRNYEQYF
TRBJ1-1,NA,NA,TRBV9,TGTGCCAGCAGCGTCACCGGGGGGAACACTGAAGCTTTCTTT,CASSVTGGNTEAFF
TRBJ1-1,NA,NA,TRBV23-1,TGCGCCAGCGGGCTAGAAGCTTTCTTT,CASGLEAFF
TRBJ2-3,NA,NA,TRBV29-1,TGCAGCGTTCGAGAAGTTGCGGTTACGAATACGCAGTATTTT,CSVREVAVTNTQYF
TRBJ2-3,NA,TRBD1,TRBV2,TGTGCCAGCAGTGAAGCCCGGACAGGGGGGTATACGCAGTATTTT,CASSEARTGGYTQYF
TRBJ1-6,NA,NA,TRBV19,TGTGCCAGTAGTATGGGCAGCTCCTATAATTCACCCCTCCACTTT,CASSMGSSYNSPLHF
TRBJ2-5,few,TRBD2,TRBV7-2,TGTGCCAGCAGCCGGACTAGCGGGAACCAAGAGACCCAGTACTTC,CASSRTSGNQETQYF
TRBJ2-7,NA,TRBD2,TRBV27,TGTGCCAGCAGTGGGACTAGCGGGTCCTACGAGCAGTACTTC,CASSGTSGSYEQYF
TRBJ2-5,NA,TRBD2,TRBV29-1,TGCAGCGTCAATACGCCGGGGGGGACCCAGTACTTC,CSVNTPGGTQYF
TRBJ2-7,NA,TRBD1,TRBV18,TGTGCCAGCTCACCCGGACAGGGGGCGCATCACGAGCAGTACTTC,CASSPGQGAHHEQYF
TRBJ2-2,NA,TRBD2,TRBV4-1,TGCGCCAGCGGGACTAGCGGGAGGGTGGTTGGGGAGCTGTTTTTT,CASGTSGRVVGELFF
TRBJ2-7,NA,NA,TRBV3-1/TRBV3-2,TGTGCCAGCAGCCAAGGACTCACAGGCTCCTACGAGCAGTACTTC,CASSQGLTGSYEQYF
TRBJ2-3,NA,NA,TRBV12-3/TRBV12-4,TGTGCCAGCAGACAGCTCTCCACAGATACGCAGTATTTT,CASRQLSTDTQYF
TRBJ2-4,NA,TRBD2,TRBV6-2/TRBV6-3,TGTGCCAGCAGTCCACATCTAGCGGGCCCCGGGTGGGGAGCCAAAAACATTCAGTACTTC,CASSPHLAGPGWGAKNIQYF
TRBJ2-2,NA,TRBD2,TRBV7-2,TGTGCCAGCAGCAAATCTAGCGGGAGTCGTTCCGGGGAGCTGTTTTTT,CASSKSSGSRSGELFF
TRBJ1-2,NA,NA,TRBV18,TGTGCCAGCTCACCTCCGACACTCGCTAACTATGGCTACACCTTC,CASSPPTLANYGYTF